Below are 10 T cell receptor beta chains sequenced from a single sample in a study of shared clonotypes between healthy human individuals. Sequencing used immunoSEQ multiplex PCR; TCRdb keeps in-frame clones, though not all of them. The sample shows 950,000 to 1,300,000 clones, about 75% of them seen only once. The sequenced sample consisted of memory CD4+ T cells sorted from blood. The sample's subset: CD45RA-negative fraction. Receptors were obtained from a man between 18 and 35 years old in good health.

The rearrangement joins TRBV10-3 to TRBJ1-1, with 7 bases aligning to TRBD1. The V segment lost 7 bases and the J segment 2 bases; nucleotides outside the gene matches: 4. The CDR3 covers 13 residues. Germline CDR1 reads ENHRY; CDR2 reads SYGVKD. CDR3 coding DNA: TGTGCCATCACAGGGGGAAAAAACACTGAAGCTTTCTTT. Its translation: CAITGGKNTEAFF.

The J gene is TRBJ1-5, the V gene TRBV10-2; tentative D call: TRBD1 (5 bases). The CDR3 totals 13 residues. Germline loops: CDR1 WSHSY, CDR2 SAAADI. V was shortened by 6 bases and J by 1 base, with 7 bases between the two germline ends. DNA for the CDR3: TGCGCCAGCAGGGACACCAGCAATCAGCCCCAGCATTTT. Its translation: CASRDTSNQPQHF.

CDR3 amino acids: CASSLVQVSGELFF. CDR3 nucleotides: TGCGCCAGCAGCTTGGTTCAGGTCTCCGGGGAGCTGTTTTTT. V is TRBV5-1 and J is TRBJ2-2; D not certain. CDR3 length: 14 amino acids. V lost 0 bases to trimming and J lost 6 bases, with 9 bases between them. In germline, CDR1 is SGHRS, CDR2 YFSETQ.

The count of this clone is one. The chain combines TRBV5-1 with TRBJ2-3, with a possible D match to TRBD2 (6 bases). The CDR3 loop spans 16 amino acids. The ends were cut back, 4 bases at V and 2 bases at J, with 17 bases in the middle. CDR1 and CDR2 (germline): SGHRS, YFSETQ. Here the CDR3 reads CASSPGDQGYTDTQYF. CDR3 DNA: TGCGCCAGCAGCCCGGGGGATCAGGGATACACAGATACGCAGTATTTT. Drawing the rest from reference TRBV5-1 and TRBJ2-3, the complete variable domain is KAGVTQTPRYLIKTRGQQVTLSCSPISGHRSVSWYQQTPGQGLQFLFEYFSETQRNKGNFPGRFSGRQFSNSRSEMNVSTLELGDSALYLCASSPGDQGYTDTQYFGPGTRLTVL.

Turning to this clone: Being one base from a much bigger clone, this may be a read error. CDR3 nucleotide sequence: TGTGCCAGCAGTGGGGGGGTGAACACTGAAGCTTTCTTT. Amino acid sequence: CASSGGVNTEAFF. The rearrangement joins TRBV6-5 to TRBJ1-1; possible D gene TRBD1, 5 bases. The CDR3 has 13 amino acids. The germline V and J ends were trimmed by 5 bases and 0 bases, with 7 bases remaining between them. Per the germline V gene, CDR1 is MNHEY and CDR2 is SVGAGI.

With respect to this clone: The same CDR3 also results from other DNA sequences found in this sample. The genes are TRBV9 and TRBJ2-5; the match to TRBD2 covers 11 bases. Trimming removed 1 base from V and 2 bases from J; junction bases left unmatched: 1. Germline values: CDR1 SGDLS, CDR2 YYNGEE. The CDR3 has 15 amino acids. Here the CDR3 reads CASSVLAGGQETQYF. CDR3 coding DNA: TGTGCCAGCAGCGTACTAGCGGGAGGACAAGAGACCCAGTACTTC.

V gene TRBV6-6 combines with J gene TRBJ2-2; D is undetermined. The CDR3 is 15 amino acids. Germline CDR1 and CDR2: MNHNY and SVGAGI (reference sequence). Trimming cost V 7 bases and J 3 bases, with 15 bases left between them. The CDR3 DNA reads as TGTGCCAGCACCCTTAAGGTCCGAGACACCGGGGAGCTGTTTTTT. It encodes CASTLKVRDTGELFF.

CDR3 amino acids: CASSIEGQGSTEAFF. The CDR3 nucleotides read TGTGCCAGTAGTATAGAGGGACAGGGGAGCACTGAAGCTTTCTTT. The rearrangement links TRBV19 to TRBJ1-1, with 10 bases matching TRBD1. The CDR3 has 15 amino acids. The trim removed 0 bases at V and 4 bases at J, leaving 2 bases unmatched. Germline values: CDR1 LNHDA, CDR2 SQIVND (reference sequence). Complete variable domain (other parts from reference TRBV19 and TRBJ1-1): DGGITQSPKYLFRKEGQNVTLSCEQNLNHDAMYWYRQDPGQGLRLIYYSQIVNDFQKGDIAEGYSVSREKKESFPLTVTSAQKNPTAFYLCASSIEGQGSTEAFFGQGTRLTVV.

The chain carries TRBV4-2 and TRBJ2-5; TRBD1 aligns across 8 bases. Per germline, CDR1 LGHNA and CDR2 YNFKEQ. V lost 6 bases and J lost 5; bases outside the gene matches: 11. The length of the CDR3 is 15 residues. This chain's CDR3 is CASSPTGGREETQYF. The DNA for the CDR3 is TGTGCCAGCAGTCCAACAGGGGGGAGAGAGGAGACCCAGTACTTC.

As to this clone: The same CDR3 is also encoded by other DNA sequences in this sample. The chain employs TRBV29-1 and TRBJ1-3, with 8 nucleotides matching TRBD1. CDR1 SQVTM and CDR2 ANQGSEA come from the germline V gene. The trim removed 7 bases at V and 3 bases at J, leaving 5 bases unmatched. The CDR3 is 13 amino acids. The CDR3 DNA follows: TGCAGCGCCGGACAGGGAAGTGGAAACACCATATATTTT. Translated: CSAGQGSGNTIYF. Variable domain in full (rest from reference TRBV29-1 and TRBJ1-3): SAVISQKPSRDICQRGTSLTIQCQVDSQVTMMFWYRQQPGQSLTLIATANQGSEATYESGFVIDKFPISRPNLTFSTLTVSNMSPEDSSIYLCSAGQGSGNTIYFGEGSWLTVV.